This note documents a single T cell receptor (beta chain) sequence. What it binds is not known. The germline V gene has CDR1 ENHRY and CDR2 SYGVKD. The CDR3 consists of 12 residues. The V and J ends lost 3 bases and 13 bases, in that order; junction bases with no gene match: 3. This record belongs to a study of post-analysis software for immune sequencing data. Overall study results and limits: In patients, TRBV5-6, TRBV5-1 and TRBV20-1 belonged to roughly five TRBV segments found more frequently than in controls. When compared against controls, multiple sclerosis patients showed significantly lower normalized Chao1 diversity.

Each TCR beta cDNA library carried unique molecular identifiers. MiXCR was run by TCRdb on the PCR reads, yielding one entry per CDR3 protein. This table has about 460,000 distinct CDR3 sequences, around 40% appearing once. This TCR was sampled from a girl under 18 with multiple sclerosis. Sequenced input: blood. The chain combines TRBV10-3 with TRBJ2-1, with 10 bases identical to TRBD2. CDR3 residues: CAISEEREGQFF. CDR3 nucleotides: TGTGCCATCAGTGAAGAGCGGGAGGGACAGTTCTTC.